This T cell receptor beta chain was retrieved from a study of yellow fever vaccine responses in identical twins. Study results and limitations: On the reported evidence, twins' vaccine T cell responses seemed partly convergent and partly personalized.

This clonotype was seen a single time. Its antigen is as yet unknown. From the RT-PCR reads, TCRdb called clonotypes with MiXCR, one entry per CDR3 protein. In the table there are over 20,000 distinct CDR3 sequences, over 75% of which are singletons. The receptor comes from a woman between 18 and 29 years old who received the yellow fever vaccine. Sequenced here: T cells from blood (PBMCs), unsorted or a sorted subset (not recorded which), sampled before or after yellow fever vaccination (not recorded which).

CDR3 sequence: CASSSSGEAVETQYF. The CDR3 DNA sequence: TGTGCCAGCAGCTCTAGCGGGGAGGCGGTTGAGACCCAGTACTTC. V gene TRBV3-1 combines with J gene TRBJ2-5, with TRBD2 matching over 9 bases. CDR1 is LGHDT, CDR2 YNNKEL, per germline (reference sequence). The V gene end was trimmed by 5 bases and the J gene end by 5 bases; junction bases not matched to a gene: 9. This CDR3 has 15 residues.